The entry below gives a single TCR beta chain sequence along with its context. This sample stems from a study of memory CD8 T cells in hepatitis C reinfection. Time point meaning: peak reinfection, 3 to 8 weeks after reinfection detection. No in vitro expansion preceded TCR sequencing of the sorted cells. Measured with immunoSEQ multiplex PCR; TCRdb has only the in-frame clones, and not every one. The table records more than 35,000 clones, over 75% of them present only once. Unmatched junction bases numbered 6, after V lost 5 bases and J lost 3 bases. From germline, CDR1 is SEHNR and CDR2 FQNEAQ (reference sequence). The CDR3 extends over 15 amino acids.

V and J are TRBV7-9 and TRBJ2-1, with 8 bases matching TRBD1. The sequence was collected from a man younger than 35 with hepatitis C virus infection. Sequencing was done on a sample of naive CD8+ T cells sorted from blood. The CDR3 nucleotides are TGTGCCAGCAGCCCCGACAGGGGCAACTACAATGAGCAGTTCTTC. This encodes CASSPDRGNYNEQFF.